This TCR beta chain is drawn from a study of T cell changes during pregnancy in multiple sclerosis. The germline V gene has CDR1 SGHRS and CDR2 YFSETQ. CDR3 size: 14 residues. The V gene lost 4 bases and the J gene lost 8 bases, with 18 bases spanning the gap. Clones were sequenced by immunoSEQ multiplex PCR, and TCRdb holds only the in-frame ones, with some missing. The sample yields approximately 53,000 clones, 80% to 95% seen once. The clonotype originates from a female donor with multiple sclerosis, enrolled in a pregnancy study. V gene TRBV5-1 combines with J gene TRBJ1-1; D may be TRBD1 (6 bases). The sequencing here drew on CD4+ T cells from peripheral blood mononuclear cells, taken in the second trimester of pregnancy. CDR3 sequence reads: CASSDGQLQREAFF. CDR3 bases: TGCGCCAGCAGCGATGGACAGCTCCAAAGGGAAGCTTTCTTT. Using reference TRBV5-1 and TRBJ1-1 for the parts outside the CDR3, the full variable domain is KAGVTQTPRYLIKTRGQQVTLSCSPISGHRSVSWYQQTPGQGLQFLFEYFSETQRNKGNFPGRFSGRQFSNSRSEMNVSTLELGDSALYLCASSDGQLQREAFFGQGTRLTVV.